This is a list of T cell receptor beta chains from one sample in a study of blood T cell repertoires in COVID-19. Measured with immunoSEQ multiplex PCR; TCRdb has only the in-frame clones, and not every one. The sample shows some 100,000 clones, around 87% of them seen only once. What was sequenced was peripheral blood. The receptors stem from a woman aged 25 to 39 with acute or convalescent COVID-19. Both conserved end residues are trimmed from each CDR3.

V gene	J gene	CDR3 length	CDR3 protein
TRBV27	TRBJ1-2	15	ASSLSTGGAESYGYT
TRBV5-1	TRBJ2-1	13	ASSSTQGAYNEQF
TRBV7-9	TRBJ2-1	9	ASSPGGLKF
TRBV5-1	TRBJ2-7	12	ASSLTGGGYEQY
TRBV4-1	TRBJ1-3	13	ASGPGQGVGNTIY
TRBV7-9	TRBJ2-1	10	ASSRLAGEQF
TRBV5-1	TRBJ1-2	13	ASSPLGGQVDGYT
TRBV19	TRBJ2-2	13	ASKGQGVRTGELF
TRBV28	TRBJ1-1	15	ASSFKLSASGNTEAF
TRBV11-2	TRBJ2-1	13	ASSSPTTGYNEQF
TRBV5-6	TRBJ1-1	10	ASSVNTVEAF
TRBV28	TRBJ1-2	11	ASSPLAARGYT
TRBV27	TRBJ1-2	11	ASSFGSSYGYT
TRBV7-2	TRBJ1-1	13	ASSLQGAGDTEAF
TRBV29-1	TRBJ2-7	11	SVYSISSYEQY
TRBV7-2	TRBJ1-2	11	ASSPRVGYGYT
TRBV7-6	TRBJ2-1	14	ASNPGGGGKYNEQF
TRBV19	TRBJ1-4	13	ASSIFPDRTIKLF
TRBV5-1	TRBJ2-1	15	ASSLGSRDSSVNEQF
TRBV2	TRBJ1-1	11	ASSVGGNTEAF
TRBV18	TRBJ2-7	11	ASSPILAGEQY
TRBV28	TRBJ1-2	11	ASSLRANYGYT
TRBV19	TRBJ2-3	12	ASTAGAAWDTQY
TRBV2	TRBJ1-2	12	ASSELGTGTGYT